This T cell receptor (beta chain) came from a study of OX40 agonist ivuxolimab in advanced cancers. The wider study: Patients were dosed intravenously with ivuxolimab at 0.01 to 10 mg/kg every 2 weeks. Patients were about 83% male with ages roughly 20 to 80, mean roughly 64.

This CDR3 is built from 15 residues. V dropped 3 bases and J dropped 4; count of bases not matched to a gene: 6. Germline V gives CDR1 SGDLS, CDR2 YYNGEE. Comments on this clone: What it binds is unknown.

Assay: immunoSEQ multiplex PCR; the TCRdb copy retains only in-frame clones and omits some. This table has about 79,000 clones, approximately 85% appearing once. Study conclusions and caveats: Low normalized clonal expansion also occurred in some nonresponding patients. At 0.1 to 3.0 mg/kg and by week 6, CD4+ and CD8+ T cells in the blood had expanded clonally.

The chain uses TRBV9 and TRBJ2-2; the match to TRBD1 covers 7 bases. Material: CD4+ or CD8+ T cells sorted from blood, obtained in a trial of the OX40 agonist ivuxolimab. This receptor was identified in an adult with an advanced solid tumor such as melanoma, head and neck, liver or kidney cancer. Written as DNA, the CDR3 is TGTGCCAGCAGCGCCGAGGGGGCCTTCACCGGGGAGCTGTTTTTT. This gives the protein CASSAEGAFTGELFF.